The clone carrying this TCR beta chain was recorded only once. Its antigen is currently unknown. Trimming cost V 3 bases and J 1 base, with 9 bases left between them. Germline assignment: CDR1 LNHDA and CDR2 SQIVND (reference sequence). The CDR3 consists of 14 residues. These data come from a study of T cell responses to AZD1222 COVID-19 vaccine. Study results and caveats: The study identified only five to seven AZD1222 recipients as seropositive at baseline. Spike was spanned by vaccine-associated CD4 TCRs, which were dominant at 160-218 and 743-854. Targeting of unmutated variant regions was reportedly seen in nearly half of spike-specific TCRs.

Generated by immunoSEQ multiplex PCR, the TCRdb table keeps only in-frame clones and is missing some. This sample has about 120,000 clones, with roughly 87% found just once. The TCR was taken from an adult in good health. Sequencing used peripheral blood, obtained on day 0 of MenACWY control vaccination. The chain couples TRBV19 to TRBJ1-1; D gene unclear. The CDR3: CASSIAARNTEAFF. The CDR3 nucleotides read TGTGCCAGTAGTATTGCAGCTAGGAACACTGAAGCTTTCTTT.